This section outlines one T cell receptor (beta chain) sequence together with its context. What it binds is not known. One base away lies a much larger clone, so this may be a sequencing read error. The data are from a study of Graves' ophthalmopathy and Graves' hyperthyroidism. General study results and limits: The blood repertoire also included most expanded thyroid clonotypes above 0.001 frequency.

The authors amplified TCR beta CDR3 regions, and they did so from RNA transcripts for repertoire sequencing. HTBI primers primed a first-round RT-PCR, and a second-round multiplex PCR followed. In TCRdb, the multiplex PCR reads were re-called with MiXCR into one record per CDR3 protein. Here the sample spans more than 550,000 distinct CDR3 sequences, under 50% being singletons. Per the germline V gene, CDR1 is SGHRS and CDR2 is YFSETQ. The CDR3 is made up of 14 amino acids. The sequence derives from an adult man with Graves' ophthalmopathy. The genes are TRBV5-1 and TRBJ1-4; no reliable D call. Sequenced sample: peripheral blood. As DNA, the CDR3 is TGCGCCAGCAGCTCTGGACGGCTGAATGGAAAACTGTTTTTT. It encodes CASSSGRLNGKLFF.